These T cell receptor beta chains were read from a single sample in a study of blood T cell repertoires in COVID-19. This table comes from immunoSEQ multiplex PCR, and its TCRdb copy is limited to in-frame clones, with some not included. The table records more than 200,000 clones, roughly 86% of them present only once. The sequenced sample consisted of peripheral blood. The receptors originated from a human donor in a cohort sampled during active COVID-19. Each CDR3 is given with its conserved first and last residue. The order of the fields is V gene, D gene, J gene, clone size, CDR3 DNA, CDR3 protein. A D gene is named only where the DNA matches it firmly. Rows may omit the clone size; those that give it use once, few, many or a size class.

v_gene: TRBV6-6; d_gene: TRBD1; j_gene: TRBJ1-6; abundance: -; CDR3nt: TGTGCCAGCAGTCCCCTTCCCGCCGGGACAGGGACTAATTCACCCCTCCACTTT; CDR3aa: CASSPLPAGTGTNSPLHF
v_gene: TRBV4-3; d_gene: TRBD1; j_gene: TRBJ1-6; abundance: -; CDR3nt: TGCGCCAGCAGCCTCGAGACAGGGGGTTCACCCCTCCACTTT; CDR3aa: CASSLETGGSPLHF
v_gene: TRBV18; d_gene: TRBD1; j_gene: TRBJ1-6; abundance: few; CDR3nt: TGTGCCAGCTCACAGGGACAGGGTTATTCACCCCTCCACTTT; CDR3aa: CASSQGQGYSPLHF
v_gene: TRBV2; d_gene: TRBD2; j_gene: TRBJ2-5; abundance: once; CDR3nt: TGTGCCAGCAGTGAATTAGGCGGGGGGGCTGAAGAGACCCAGTACTTC; CDR3aa: CASSELGGGAEETQYF
v_gene: TRBV24-1; d_gene: TRBD1; j_gene: TRBJ1-2; abundance: -; CDR3nt: TGTGCCACCAGTGATTCAGGGGGCCGTTTCTTCTATGGCTACACCTTC; CDR3aa: CATSDSGGRFFYGYTF
v_gene: TRBV6-5; d_gene: -; j_gene: TRBJ1-1; abundance: -; CDR3nt: TGTGCCAGCAGTTACTCGCGCCCCCGAGGGACTGAAGCTTTCTTT; CDR3aa: CASSYSRPRGTEAFF
v_gene: TRBV18; d_gene: TRBD2; j_gene: TRBJ2-2; abundance: few; CDR3nt: TGTGCCAGCTCACCAAGGACTAGCGCGAACACCGGGGAGCTGTTTTTT; CDR3aa: CASSPRTSANTGELFF
v_gene: TRBV7-9; d_gene: -; j_gene: TRBJ2-7; abundance: -; CDR3nt: TGTGCCAGCAGCTCCCCGGGGAGGACCTACGAGCAGTACTTC; CDR3aa: CASSSPGRTYEQYF
v_gene: TRBV5-1; d_gene: -; j_gene: TRBJ2-3; abundance: few; CDR3nt: TGCGCCAGCAGCTTGGCCCTCACTAACACAGATACGCAGTATTTT; CDR3aa: CASSLALTNTDTQYF
v_gene: TRBV19; d_gene: TRBD1; j_gene: TRBJ2-7; abundance: -; CDR3nt: TGTGCCAGTAGTAAGAGACAGGGCAACTACGAGCAGTACTTC; CDR3aa: CASSKRQGNYEQYF
v_gene: TRBV19; d_gene: -; j_gene: TRBJ1-1; abundance: -; CDR3nt: TGTGCCAGTAGAGACAGACCGAACACTGAAGCTTTCTTT; CDR3aa: CASRDRPNTEAFF
v_gene: TRBV27; d_gene: -; j_gene: TRBJ2-7; abundance: -; CDR3nt: TGTGCCAGCAGTTTAGGCCAGGGGTTCGGATACGAGCAGTACTTC; CDR3aa: CASSLGQGFGYEQYF
v_gene: TRBV24-1; d_gene: -; j_gene: TRBJ1-1; abundance: -; CDR3nt: TGTGCCACCCCCTCGCCAGGGCCTGAAGCTTTCTTT; CDR3aa: CATPSPGPEAFF
v_gene: TRBV6-6; d_gene: -; j_gene: TRBJ2-7; abundance: -; CDR3nt: TGTGCCAGCGGGATGGCAGGGAAGAAATACGAGCAGTACTTC; CDR3aa: CASGMAGKKYEQYF
v_gene: TRBV4-3; d_gene: -; j_gene: TRBJ2-7; abundance: -; CDR3nt: TGCGCCAGCAGCCATCTCTCGGGGAGCGAGCAGTACTTC; CDR3aa: CASSHLSGSEQYF
v_gene: TRBV2; d_gene: -; j_gene: TRBJ1-3; abundance: -; CDR3nt: TGTGCCAGCAGTGAAGGGACAGCATTAGGTGGAAACACCATATATTTT; CDR3aa: CASSEGTALGGNTIYF
v_gene: TRBV19; d_gene: TRBD2; j_gene: TRBJ2-7; abundance: -; CDR3nt: TGTGCCAGTAGTATTTTTTCCTCAGCGGGAGGAGACGAGCAGTACTTC; CDR3aa: CASSIFSSAGGDEQYF
v_gene: TRBV7-8; d_gene: TRBD1; j_gene: TRBJ2-1; abundance: -; CDR3nt: TGTGCCAGCAGCGCGACAGGGGGCAGCGACAATGAGCAGTTCTTC; CDR3aa: CASSATGGSDNEQFF
v_gene: TRBV15; d_gene: TRBD1; j_gene: TRBJ1-2; abundance: -; CDR3nt: TGTGCCACCAGCAGAAGGCAACCCGGGACAGGGGATGGCTACACCTTC; CDR3aa: CATSRRQPGTGDGYTF
v_gene: TRBV25-1; d_gene: TRBD1; j_gene: TRBJ2-5; abundance: -; CDR3nt: TGTGCCAGCAGTGAACCGGGCCGGGACAGGGCCCGAACCGACCAGTACTTC; CDR3aa: CASSEPGRDRARTDQYF
v_gene: TRBV6-2/TRBV6-3; d_gene: -; j_gene: TRBJ1-2; abundance: -; CDR3nt: TGTGCCAGCAGCGAACAGGGCTATGGCTACACCTTC; CDR3aa: CASSEQGYGYTF
v_gene: TRBV7-2; d_gene: -; j_gene: TRBJ1-1; abundance: -; CDR3nt: TGTGCCAGCACCCTCCCAGTTTTGAACACTGAAGCTTTCTTT; CDR3aa: CASTLPVLNTEAFF
v_gene: TRBV30; d_gene: -; j_gene: TRBJ2-1; abundance: once; CDR3nt: TGTGCCTGGGCCTACGGGAACAATGAGCAGTTCTTC; CDR3aa: CAWAYGNNEQFF
v_gene: TRBV3-1/TRBV3-2; d_gene: -; j_gene: TRBJ1-2; abundance: few; CDR3nt: TGTGCCAGCAGCCAAGGAAAAGGACAGCTCTATGGCTACACCTTC; CDR3aa: CASSQGKGQLYGYTF
v_gene: TRBV19; d_gene: -; j_gene: TRBJ1-1; abundance: few; CDR3nt: TGTGCCAGTAGTCCCTATCGGGGGACTGAAGCTTTCTTT; CDR3aa: CASSPYRGTEAFF
v_gene: TRBV19; d_gene: -; j_gene: TRBJ1-1; abundance: -; CDR3nt: TGTGCCACTTCCGGACTTTACACTGAAGCTTTCTTT; CDR3aa: CATSGLYTEAFF